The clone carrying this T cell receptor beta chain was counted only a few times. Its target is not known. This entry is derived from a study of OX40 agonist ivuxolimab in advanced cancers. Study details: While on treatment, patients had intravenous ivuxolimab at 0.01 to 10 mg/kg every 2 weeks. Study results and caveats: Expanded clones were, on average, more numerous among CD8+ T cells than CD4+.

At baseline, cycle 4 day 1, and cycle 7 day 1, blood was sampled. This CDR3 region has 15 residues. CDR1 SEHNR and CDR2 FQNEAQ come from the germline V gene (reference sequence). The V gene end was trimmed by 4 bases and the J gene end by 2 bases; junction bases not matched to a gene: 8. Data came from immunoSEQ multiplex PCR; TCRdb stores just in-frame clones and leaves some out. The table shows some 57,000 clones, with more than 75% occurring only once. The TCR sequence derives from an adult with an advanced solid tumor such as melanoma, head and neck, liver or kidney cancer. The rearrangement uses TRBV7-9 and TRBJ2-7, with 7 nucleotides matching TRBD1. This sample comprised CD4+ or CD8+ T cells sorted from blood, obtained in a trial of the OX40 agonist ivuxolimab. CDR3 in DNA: TGTGCCAGCAGCTCTAACCGGGACAGTGCCTACGAGCAGTACTTC. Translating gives CASSSNRDSAYEQYF.